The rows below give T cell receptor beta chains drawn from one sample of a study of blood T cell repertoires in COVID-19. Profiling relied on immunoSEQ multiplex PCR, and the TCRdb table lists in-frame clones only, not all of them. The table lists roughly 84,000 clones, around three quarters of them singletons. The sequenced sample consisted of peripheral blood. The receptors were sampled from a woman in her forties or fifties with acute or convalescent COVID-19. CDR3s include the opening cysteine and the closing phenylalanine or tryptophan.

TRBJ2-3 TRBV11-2 CASSYRGPDTQYF
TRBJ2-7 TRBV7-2 CASSLRLAGGEAKYF
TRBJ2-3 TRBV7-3 CASSLGGVQDTQYF
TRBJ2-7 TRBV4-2 CASSQEPSGGFSYEQYF
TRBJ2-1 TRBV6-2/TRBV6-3 CASSFGPRNEQFF
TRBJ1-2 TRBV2 CAVKSGDRYGYTF
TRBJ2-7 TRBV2 CARQGTSSDEQYF
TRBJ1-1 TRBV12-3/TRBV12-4 CASSSTGAEAFF
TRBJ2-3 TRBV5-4 CASSNSGADTQYF
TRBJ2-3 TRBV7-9 CASSRDRISTDTQYF
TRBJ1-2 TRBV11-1 CASSSRDRSDYGYTF
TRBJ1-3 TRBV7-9 CASSSIRSDRGSRNTIYF
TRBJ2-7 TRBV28 CASSLYSTSYEQYF
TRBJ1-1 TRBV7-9 CASSLEANTEAFF
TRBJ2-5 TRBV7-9 CASSDLTGKETQYF
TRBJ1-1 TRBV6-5 CASREKGVGATEAFF
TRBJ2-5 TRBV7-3 CASSRDGQVPGTQYF
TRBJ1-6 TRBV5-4 CASSLNARGGNSPLHF
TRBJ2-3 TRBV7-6 CASSLASGATDTQYF
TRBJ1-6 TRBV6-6 CASSYRLPGSPLHF
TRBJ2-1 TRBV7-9 CASSSSGTSGGAYNEQFF
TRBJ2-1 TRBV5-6 CASSFQGGHNEQFF
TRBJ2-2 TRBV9 CASSVGGPGGHTGELFF
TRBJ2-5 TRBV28 CASSSVQGARETQYF
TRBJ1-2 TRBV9 CASSVPGQSYGYTF
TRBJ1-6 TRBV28 CASSLPPGTGISNSPLHF
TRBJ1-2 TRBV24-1 CATSDPGFYGYTF
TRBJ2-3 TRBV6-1 CASSEAPSPYTQYF
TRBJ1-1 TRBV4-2 CASSHLGQGATEAFF
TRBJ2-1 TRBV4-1 CASSQGPSGGVSSYNEQFF
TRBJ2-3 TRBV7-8 CASSLAETGDTQYF
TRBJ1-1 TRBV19 CASSTTGGARNTEAFF
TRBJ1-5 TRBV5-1 CASSLRTGQPQHF
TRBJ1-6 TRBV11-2 CASSVTGFVVSPLHF
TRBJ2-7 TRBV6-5 CASIGTGSGEQYF
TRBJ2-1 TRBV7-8 CASSAGAAYNEQFF
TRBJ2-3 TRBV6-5 CASSYRGSTDTQYF
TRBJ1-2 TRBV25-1 CASRRGIYGYTF
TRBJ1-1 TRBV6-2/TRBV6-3 CASSWSGTGNAAFF
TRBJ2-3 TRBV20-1 CSASNGGAYTQYF
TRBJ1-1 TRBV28 CASSLRAGAGDTEAFF
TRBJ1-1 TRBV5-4 CASSLVSGFLGRMNTEAFF
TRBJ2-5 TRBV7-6 CASSLLQETQYF
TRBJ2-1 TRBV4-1 CASSPPTGFSYNEQFF
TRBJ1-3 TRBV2 CASSDQIGNTIYF
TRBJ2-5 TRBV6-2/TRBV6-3 CASSNRGRETQYF
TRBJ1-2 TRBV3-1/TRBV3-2 CASSQDRAGGGGYTF
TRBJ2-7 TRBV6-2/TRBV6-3 CASSYHDEQYF